One sample yielded the 14 T cell receptor beta chains listed below, sequenced in a study of regulatory T cells in long-lasting Graves disease. Building of the TCR beta libraries involved iRepertoire HTBI primers and Arm-PCR of CDR3 regions. In TCRdb, the multiplex PCR reads were re-called with MiXCR into one record per CDR3 protein. The repertoire holds under 250,000 distinct CDR3 sequences, with 20% to 25% as singletons. Indicated time point: newly diagnosed GD, antithyroid drugs for less than 3 months. PBMC RNA served as the TCR library source. The source material was peripheral blood mononuclear cells (PBMCs), sampled at new diagnosis, from a patient treated with antithyroid drugs. These receptor sequences come from a female donor with Graves disease.

This clonotype has ten or more counts. The chain is built from TRBV29-1 and TRBJ2-1; TRBD2 might be the D (6 bases). V lost 6 bases and J 9 bases, leaving 21 bases between the germline ends. Germline CDR1 is SQVTM and CDR2 is ANQGSEA. CDR3 length: 14 amino acids. CDR3 in DNA: TGCAGCGTCCTTAGCGGAATCGCCTACGGTGAGCAGTTCTTC. Translated, it gives CSVLSGIAYGEQFF.

Details on this clonotype: Since the CDR3 does not end with the conserved phenylalanine or tryptophan, this likely comes from a read error. This rearrangement joins TRBV6-4 to TRBJ1-2, with 8 bases lining up with TRBD1. CDR1 MRHNA and CDR2 SNTAGT come from the germline V gene. V lost 6 bases to trimming and J lost 4 bases; unmatched junction nucleotides: 10. The CDR3 is made up of 15 amino acids. Here the CDR3 DNA reads TGTGCCAGCAGCCCCGGGACAGGAGATATCTATGGCTACACCTTA. Residues: CASSPGTGDIYGYTL.

This clonotype was picked up many times. This sequence joins TRBV6-5 and TRBJ1-4; D not certain. The germline gives CDR1 MNHEY, CDR2 SVGAGI. V lost 5 bases and J lost 3, with 13 bases in between. The CDR3 is 15 residues long. Written as DNA, the CDR3 is TGTGCCAGCAGTAACTTCGGTATGGCTAATGAAAAACTGTTTTTT. It encodes CASSNFGMANEKLFF.

This chain joins TRBV27 and TRBJ1-1; D possibly corresponds to TRBD1 (5 bases). V gave up 6 bases and J gave up 5 bases, with 13 bases separating them. The germline V gene has CDR1 MNHEY and CDR2 SMNVEV (reference sequence). The CDR3 totals 13 residues. The CDR3, as DNA: TGTGCCAGCAGGCAACGAGGGGAAACTGAAGCTTTCTTT. It encodes CASRQRGETEAFF.

This clonotype was seen at least ten times. The chain couples TRBV6-5 to TRBJ2-2; TRBD1 matches at 10 bases. With 4 bases clipped from V and 6 bases from J, the junction kept 23 bases outside the gene matches. CDR1 is MNHEY and CDR2 is SVGAGI in the germline V gene. This CDR3 is 21 amino acids long. The CDR3 DNA sequence: TGTGCCAGCAGTTCCATAAGATACATTCCCCGGGGGACAGGGGTACCCGGGGAGCTGTTTTTT. This codes for CASSSIRYIPRGTGVPGELFF.

This clonotype was detected a few times. The CDR3 ends on some other residue instead of the conserved phenylalanine or tryptophan, so this is likely a read error. The rearrangement joins TRBV28 to TRBJ1-2; weak D call: TRBD1 (6 bases). The V end lost 6 bases, the J end lost 6 bases, and 14 bases lay between the germline ends. This CDR3 has 13 residues. The germline V gene has CDR1 MDHEN and CDR2 SYDVKM. CDR3 bases: TGTGCCAGCAGCTGGGGGGGGGCCGATGGCTACACCCTC. This gives the protein CASSWGGADGYTL.

Comment on this clonotype: The DNA is omitted, as the CDR3 cannot be located on it reliably, and the CDR3 follows TCRdb's listing. J is TRBJ2-7 and V is TRBV7-3; TRBD1, the table's D call, was not compared with the DNA. CDR1 is SGHTA, CDR2 FQGTGA, per germline. The CDR3 adds up to 20 amino acids, both ends counted. The CDR3 protein is CASSFYICSAPGQGSYEQYF.

The chain couples TRBV5-5 to TRBJ1-6; D is possibly TRBD1 (5 bases). Looked up from germline, CDR1 is SGHKS and CDR2 is YYEKEE (reference sequence). This CDR3 has 16 amino acids. V was clipped by 4 bases and J by 7 bases, with 18 bases between them. The CDR3 reads CASSDPLGGRNSPLHF. CDR3 nucleotide sequence: TGTGCCAGCAGCGACCCCCTGGGGGGGAGGAATTCACCCCTCCACTTT.

J is TRBJ2-5 and V is TRBV7-8; 14 nucleotides match TRBD2. The length of the CDR3 is 16 residues. CDR1 is SGHVS and CDR2 is FQNEAQ in the germline V gene. The junction had 3 bases not matched to a gene; V was cut back by 5 bases and J by 1 base. The CDR3 loop reads CASSGTSGGLQETQYF. CDR3 DNA: TGTGCCAGCAGCGGGACTAGCGGGGGCCTCCAAGAGACCCAGTACTTC.

This clonotype was observed at least ten times. The chain employs TRBV5-5 and TRBJ2-5; D may correspond to TRBD1 or TRBD2 (5 bases each). CDR1 SGHKS and CDR2 YYEKEE come from the germline V gene (reference sequence). This CDR3 comprises 17 residues. V lost 4 bases and J lost 0, with 19 bases in between. The CDR3 here is CASSPGPIEEYQETQYF. CDR3 nucleotides: TGTGCCAGCAGCCCGGGACCTATAGAGGAATACCAAGAGACCCAGTACTTC.

Points on this clonotype: A read error is possible here, since a much larger clone lies one base away. This chain joins TRBV3-1 and TRBJ2-3; D uncertain. Germline loops: CDR1 LGHDT, CDR2 YNNKEL (reference sequence). V shed 0 bases and J shed 4 bases, with 8 bases lying between them. There are 14 residues in the CDR3. For the CDR3, the DNA is TGTGCCAGCAGCCAAGACATAGTCGCAGATACGCAGTATTTT. Its protein is CASSQDIVADTQYF.

In this sample, this clonotype turned up a few times. A read error may explain this, as a much larger clone is one base away. This rearrangement joins TRBV5-1 to TRBJ1-3, with 7 bases lining up with TRBD1. The CDR3 consists of 17 residues. V lost 3 bases, J lost 2 bases, and 11 bases stayed unmatched. Germline V gene lookup returns CDR1 SGHRS and CDR2 YFSETQ. The CDR3 DNA sequence: TGCGCCAGCAGCTCTAACAAGGGGACAGTTGCTGGAAACACCATATATTTT. Amino acid sequence: CASSSNKGTVAGNTIYF.

The rearrangement uses TRBV7-3 and TRBJ1-1; no clear D gene. The CDR3 extends over 13 amino acids. Germline V CDR1 and CDR2: SGHTA, FQGTGA. V lost 9 bases, J lost 1 base, and 12 bases lay in between. The chain's CDR3 is CASKSGPNTEAFF. For the CDR3, the DNA is TGTGCCAGTAAGAGCGGCCCGAACACTGAAGCTTTCTTT.

In this sample, this clonotype turned up many times. Relative to the germline gene, one junction end is altered; a read error may explain this. The chain joins TRBV7-9 to TRBJ2-1; no clear D gene. Germline CDR1 is SEHNR and CDR2 is FQNEAQ (reference sequence). The CDR3 runs to 14 residues. The CDR3 nucleotides read TGCGCCAGCAGCCACCAGAGCTCCTACAATGAGCAGTTCTTC. The encoded protein is CASSHQSSYNEQFF.